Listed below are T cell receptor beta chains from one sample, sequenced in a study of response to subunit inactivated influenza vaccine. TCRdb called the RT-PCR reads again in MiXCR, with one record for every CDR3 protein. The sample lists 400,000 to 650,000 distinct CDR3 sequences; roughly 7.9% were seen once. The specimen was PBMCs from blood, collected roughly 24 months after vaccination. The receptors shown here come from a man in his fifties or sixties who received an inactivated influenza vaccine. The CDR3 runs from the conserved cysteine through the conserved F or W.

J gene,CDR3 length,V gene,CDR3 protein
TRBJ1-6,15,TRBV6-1,CASRETGVRYSPLHF
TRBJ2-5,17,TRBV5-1,CASSIPTSGPIEGTQYF
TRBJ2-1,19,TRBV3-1,CASSQGRDTQRLVDNEQFF
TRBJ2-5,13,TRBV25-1,CASSVGGKETQYF
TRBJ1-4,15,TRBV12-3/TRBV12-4,CASRGQSATNEKLFF
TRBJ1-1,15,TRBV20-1,CSASRESIMNTEAFF
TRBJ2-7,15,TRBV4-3,CASSQEYNRAYEQYF
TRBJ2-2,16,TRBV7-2,CASSLLTGSNTGELFF
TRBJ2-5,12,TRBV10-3,CAISQGAETQYF
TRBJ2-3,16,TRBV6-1,CASSEAVRRSADTQYF
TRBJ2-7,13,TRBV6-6,CATRGTGPYEQYF
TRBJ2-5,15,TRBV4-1,CASSQLGRAQETQYF
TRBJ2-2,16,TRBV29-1,CSVALAGKRRDGELFF
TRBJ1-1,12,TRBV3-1,CASSRSGGGAFF
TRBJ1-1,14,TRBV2,CASSEGGVGTEAFF
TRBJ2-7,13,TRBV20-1,CSGQGQGVYEQYF
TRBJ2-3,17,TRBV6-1,CASRKNPGLQITDTQYF
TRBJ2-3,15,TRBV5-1,CASMGGISSTDTQYF
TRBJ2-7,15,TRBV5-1,CASSFRGGIDYEQYF
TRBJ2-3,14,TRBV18,CASSPATGPDTQYF
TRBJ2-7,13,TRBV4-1,CASSTRGDYEQYF
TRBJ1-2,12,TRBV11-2,CASSIGTTGYTF
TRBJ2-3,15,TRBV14,CASSQQGSSTDTQYF
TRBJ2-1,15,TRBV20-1,CSALSRGSSYNEQFF